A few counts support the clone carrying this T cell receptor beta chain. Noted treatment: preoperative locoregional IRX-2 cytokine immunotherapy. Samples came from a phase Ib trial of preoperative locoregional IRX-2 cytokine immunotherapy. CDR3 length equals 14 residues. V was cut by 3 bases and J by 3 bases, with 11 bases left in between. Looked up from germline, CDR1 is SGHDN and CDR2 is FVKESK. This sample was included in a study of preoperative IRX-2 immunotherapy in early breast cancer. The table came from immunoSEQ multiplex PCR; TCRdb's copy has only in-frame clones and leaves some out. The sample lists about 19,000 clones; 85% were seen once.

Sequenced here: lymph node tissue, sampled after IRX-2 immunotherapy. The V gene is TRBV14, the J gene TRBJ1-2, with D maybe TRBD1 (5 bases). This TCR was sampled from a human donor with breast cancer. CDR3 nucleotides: TGTGCCAGCAGCCAGGAGCGGGGCCACTATGGCTACACCTTC. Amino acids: CASSQERGHYGYTF.